These T cell receptor beta chains were read from a single sample in a study of Ad26.COV2.S vaccination and SARS-CoV-2 variants. Method: immunoSEQ multiplex PCR; TCRdb's copy keeps in-frame clones and lacks some. This sample has roughly 450,000 clones, with 80% to 95% found just once. The specimen comprised peripheral blood, sampled in a trial of Ad26.COV2.S vaccine versus placebo. The receptors originated from a person between 18 and 65 years old who received the Ad26.COV2.S COVID-19 vaccine or a placebo. The CDR3 runs from the conserved cysteine through the conserved F or W. The D gene is left open where the match is weak. Expanded clones get a size class; other rows say once, few or many, or leave the size out.

TRBV6-5	NA	TRBJ1-6	TRBD1	CASSWDRVNSPLHF	TGTGCCAGCAGTTGGGACAGGGTTAATTCACCCCTCCACTTT
TRBV29-1	NA	TRBJ2-3	NA	CSVEDAGTDTQYF	TGCAGCGTTGAAGATGCGGGAACAGATACGCAGTATTTT
TRBV11-2	NA	TRBJ2-1	NA	CASSLGSVNEQFF	TGTGCCAGCAGCTTAGGGAGCGTCAATGAGCAGTTCTTC
TRBV20-1	NA	TRBJ1-1	NA	CSASFQAGTEAFF	TGCAGTGCTAGTTTTCAGGCAGGCACTGAAGCTTTCTTT
TRBV3-1/TRBV3-2	NA	TRBJ1-1	TRBD1	CASSSGQGILNTEAFF	TGTGCCAGCAGCTCAGGACAGGGTATTTTAAACACTGAAGCTTTCTTT
TRBV20-1	NA	TRBJ2-7	NA	CSASPPPTVRYEQYF	TGCAGTGCTAGTCCCCCCCCGACAGTACGCTACGAGCAGTACTTC
TRBV28	NA	TRBJ2-1	NA	CASSLPKGAYNEQFF	TGTGCCAGCAGTTTACCCAAAGGGGCCTACAATGAGCAGTTCTTC
TRBV28	NA	TRBJ1-3	NA	CASSPPYGRASGNTIYF	TGTGCCAGCAGTCCTCCCTACGGACGGGCGTCTGGAAACACCATATATTTT
TRBV11-3	few	TRBJ2-2	NA	CASSHNSLTGELFF	TGTGCCAGCAGCCACAACAGTCTGACCGGGGAGCTGTTTTTT
TRBV2	NA	TRBJ2-1	TRBD2	CASKQTSGAYNEQFF	TGTGCCAGCAAGCAGACTAGCGGGGCCTACAATGAGCAGTTCTTC
TRBV6-6	NA	TRBJ1-4	NA	CASRTGNEKLFF	TGTGCCAGCAGGACCGGGAATGAAAAACTGTTTTTT
TRBV4-1	NA	TRBJ2-7	NA	CASSQDPGGLSYEQYF	TGCGCCAGCAGCCAAGATCCCGGGGGCTTGTCCTACGAGCAGTACTTC
TRBV6-2/TRBV6-3	NA	TRBJ2-7	NA	CASSYSGGLYEQYF	TGTGCCAGCAGTTACTCGGGGGGTCTCTACGAGCAGTACTTC
TRBV27	NA	TRBJ1-5	NA	CASSLRGYNQPQHF	TGTGCCAGCAGTTTAAGGGGATACAATCAGCCCCAGCATTTT
TRBV28	once	TRBJ1-2	NA	CASSLFPGSRGYTF	TGTGCCAGCAGTTTATTTCCAGGGTCTCGCGGCTACACCTTC
TRBV30	NA	TRBJ2-3	NA	CAWNKGFTDTQYF	TGTGCCTGGAATAAAGGATTCACAGATACGCAGTATTTT
TRBV29-1	NA	TRBJ2-3	NA	CSVEGTHTQYF	TGCAGCGTTGAGGGGACTCATACGCAGTATTTT
TRBV5-1	NA	TRBJ2-1	NA	CASSLEWETYNEQFF	TGCGCCAGCAGCTTGGAATGGGAGACCTACAATGAGCAGTTCTTC
TRBV10-2	NA	TRBJ1-2	NA	CASSESRVGDGYTF	TGCGCCAGCAGTGAGTCTAGAGTTGGCGATGGCTACACCTTC
TRBV4-3	NA	TRBJ2-7	NA	CASSPGTARYEQYF	TGCGCCAGCAGCCCGGGGACTGCCCGCTACGAGCAGTACTTC
TRBV27	NA	TRBJ2-5	NA	CASSDGRAGPQETQYF	TGTGCCAGCAGTGACGGCAGGGCAGGGCCCCAAGAGACCCAGTACTTC
TRBV4-3	NA	TRBJ2-7	TRBD1	CASSQGVGQGYEQYF	TGCGCCAGCAGCCAAGGTGTAGGACAGGGCTACGAGCAGTACTTC
TRBV11-2	NA	TRBJ2-1	NA	CASTGEFEQFF	TGTGCCAGCACCGGCGAGTTCGAGCAGTTCTTC
TRBV6-5	NA	TRBJ2-5	TRBD1	CASNRGQETQYF	TGTGCCAGCAACAGGGGTCAGGAGACCCAGTACTTC
TRBV6-6	NA	TRBJ2-1	NA	CASSYLGSGEQFF	TGTGCCAGCAGTTACTTAGGGAGTGGGGAGCAGTTCTTC
TRBV18	NA	TRBJ1-4	NA	CASSPLGRELFF	TGTGCCAGCTCACCATTGGGTAGGGAACTGTTTTTT
TRBV6-1	NA	TRBJ1-6	NA	CASSDRVDSPLHF	TGTGCCAGCAGTGACAGGGTTGATTCACCCCTCCACTTT